This T cell receptor beta chain was sequenced in a study of T cells in Graves' hyperthyroidism and ophthalmopathy. Broader study findings: Most clonotypes that expanded in the thyroid above 0.001 also showed up in blood. A model of 13 V-J pairs discriminated ophthalmopathy from stable hyperthyroidism.

The ends were cut back, 3 bases at V and 0 bases at J, with 12 bases in the middle. Germline V gene lookup returns CDR1 DFQATT and CDR2 SNEGSKA (reference sequence). The CDR3 extends over 14 amino acids. Notes on this clonotype: Its antigen is unidentified.

Diagnosis rested on symptoms, serum thyroxine and TRAb, thyroid ultrasound, and orbital computed tomography. Amplified TCR beta CDR3 regions derived from RNA transcripts. RT-PCR in the first round (using the HTBI primer set) targeted the TCR CDR3. TCRdb re-analysed the multiplex PCR reads in MiXCR, keeping a single row per CDR3 protein. The sample holds hundreds of thousands of distinct CDR3 sequences, about 14% seen once. The chain recombines TRBV20-1 with TRBJ2-7, with D hard to call. Sequencing was performed on blood. The sequence was obtained from a woman aged 50 to 65 with Graves' ophthalmopathy. This CDR3 is CSASFGQFSYEQYF. The CDR3 DNA follows: TGCAGTGCTAGTTTTGGGCAGTTCTCCTACGAGCAGTACTTC.